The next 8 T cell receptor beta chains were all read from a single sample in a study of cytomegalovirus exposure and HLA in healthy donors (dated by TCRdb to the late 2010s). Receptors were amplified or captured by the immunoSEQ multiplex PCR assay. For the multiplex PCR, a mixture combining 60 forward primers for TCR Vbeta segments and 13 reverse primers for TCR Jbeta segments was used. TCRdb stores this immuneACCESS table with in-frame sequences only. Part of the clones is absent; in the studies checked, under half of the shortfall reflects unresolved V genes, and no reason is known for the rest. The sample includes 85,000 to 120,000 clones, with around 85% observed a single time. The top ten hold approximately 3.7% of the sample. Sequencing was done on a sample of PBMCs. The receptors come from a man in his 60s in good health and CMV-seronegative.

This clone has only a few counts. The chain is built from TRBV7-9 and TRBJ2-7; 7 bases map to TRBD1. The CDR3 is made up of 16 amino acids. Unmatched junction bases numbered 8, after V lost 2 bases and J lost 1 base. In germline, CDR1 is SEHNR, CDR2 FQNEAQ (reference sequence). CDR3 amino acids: CASSLLRGRESYEQYF. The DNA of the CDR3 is TGTGCCAGCAGCTTACTGAGGGGGCGTGAATCCTACGAGCAGTACTTC.

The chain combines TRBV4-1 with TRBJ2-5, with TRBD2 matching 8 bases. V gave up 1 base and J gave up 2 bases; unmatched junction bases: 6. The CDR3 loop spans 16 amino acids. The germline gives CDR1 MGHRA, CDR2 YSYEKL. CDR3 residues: CASSQGAGEVQETQYF. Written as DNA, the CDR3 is TGCGCCAGCAGCCAAGGAGCGGGGGAGGTACAAGAGACCCAGTACTTC.

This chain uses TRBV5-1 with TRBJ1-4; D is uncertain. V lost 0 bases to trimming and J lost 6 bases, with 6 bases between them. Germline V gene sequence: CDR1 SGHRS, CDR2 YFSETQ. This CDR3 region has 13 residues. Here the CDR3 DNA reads TGCGCCAGCAGCTTGGTGCAGGATGAAAAACTGTTTTTT. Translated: CASSLVQDEKLFF. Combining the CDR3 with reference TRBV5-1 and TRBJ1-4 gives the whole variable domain KAGVTQTPRYLIKTRGQQVTLSCSPISGHRSVSWYQQTPGQGLQFLFEYFSETQRNKGNFPGRFSGRQFSNSRSEMNVSTLELGDSALYLCASSLVQDEKLFFGSGTQLSVL.

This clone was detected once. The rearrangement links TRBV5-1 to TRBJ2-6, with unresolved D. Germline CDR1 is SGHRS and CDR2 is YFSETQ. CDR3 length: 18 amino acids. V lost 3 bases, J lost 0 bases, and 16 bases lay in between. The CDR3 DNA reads TGCGCCAGCAGCTCAGGAAACCTGCCGAGCTCTGGGGCCAACGTCCTGACTTTC. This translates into CASSSGNLPSSGANVLTF.

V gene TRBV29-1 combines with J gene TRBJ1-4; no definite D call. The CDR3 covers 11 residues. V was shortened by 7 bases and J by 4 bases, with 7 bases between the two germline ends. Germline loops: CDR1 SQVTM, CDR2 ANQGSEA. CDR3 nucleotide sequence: TGCAGCGCCCAGTATAATGAAAAACTGTTTTTT. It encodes CSAQYNEKLFF.

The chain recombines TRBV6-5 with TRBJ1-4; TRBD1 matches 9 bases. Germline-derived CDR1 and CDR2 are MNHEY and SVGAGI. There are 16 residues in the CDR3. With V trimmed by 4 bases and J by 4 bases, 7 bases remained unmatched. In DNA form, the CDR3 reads TGTGCCAGCAGTTGGGGTCGGGGACAGGGTAATGAAAAACTGTTTTTT. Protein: CASSWGRGQGNEKLFF.

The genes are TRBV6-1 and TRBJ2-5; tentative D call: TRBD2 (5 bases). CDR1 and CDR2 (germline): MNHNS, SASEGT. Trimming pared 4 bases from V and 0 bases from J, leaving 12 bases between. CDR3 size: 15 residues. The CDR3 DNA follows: TGTGCCAGCAGTGGGAACATAGCGCACCAAGAGACCCAGTACTTC. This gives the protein CASSGNIAHQETQYF.

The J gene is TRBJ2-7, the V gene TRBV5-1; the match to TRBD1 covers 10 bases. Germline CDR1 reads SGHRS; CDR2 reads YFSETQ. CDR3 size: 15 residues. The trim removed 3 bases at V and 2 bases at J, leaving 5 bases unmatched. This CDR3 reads CASSSGTGEAYEQYV. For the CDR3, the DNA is TGCGCCAGCAGCTCCGGGACAGGGGAGGCCTACGAGCAGTACGTC.